A selection of T cell receptor beta chains follows, all from one sample in a study of identical twins. TCRdb called the 5' RACE reads again in MiXCR, with one record for every CDR3 protein. The table shows 700,000 to 950,000 distinct CDR3 sequences, with roughly an eighth occurring only once. This sample was also put to use in a study of yellow fever vaccine responses in identical twins.

Sequences were obtained from PBMCs. Receptors originate from a woman aged 18-35 years in good health. Both conserved end residues are part of each CDR3. The D gene is left open where the match is weak. Expanded clones get a size class; other rows say once, few or many, or leave the size out.

v_gene,abundance,j_gene,d_gene,len,CDR3aa,CDR3nt
TRBV28,.,TRBJ2-1,.,14,CASSLVRQPNEQFF,TGTGCCAGCAGTTTGGTTCGGCAGCCCAATGAGCAGTTCTTC
TRBV12-3/TRBV12-4,.,TRBJ2-4,TRBD2,16,CASSFDLAGGRNIQYF,TGTGCCAGCAGTTTTGATTTAGCGGGAGGAAGAAACATTCAGTACTTC
TRBV20-1,.,TRBJ1-3,.,14,CSARDGWGINTIYF,TGCAGTGCTAGAGATGGTTGGGGGATTAACACCATATATTTT
TRBV20-1,once,TRBJ2-5,TRBD2,9,CSARGGQYF,TGCAGTGCTAGGGGGGGGCAGTACTTC
TRBV4-1,.,TRBJ2-1,.,15,CASSQGVRPPLEQFF,TGCGCCAGCAGCCAAGGGGTCCGTCCACCCCTGGAGCAGTTCTTC
TRBV3-1,few,TRBJ1-2,.,14,CASSQVRENYGYTF,TGTGCCAGCAGCCAAGTACGGGAAAACTATGGCTACACCTTC
TRBV2,.,TRBJ2-3,TRBD1,16,CASSEAGGGEADTQYF,TGTGCCAGCAGTGAAGCAGGGGGCGGTGAAGCAGATACGCAGTATTTT
TRBV12-3/TRBV12-4,many,TRBJ2-3,TRBD1,15,CASRSQGSSTDTQYF,TGTGCCAGCAGATCACAGGGGTCGAGCACAGATACGCAGTATTTT
TRBV28,many,TRBJ2-1,.,20,CASSTNQVTSGLWAYNEQFF,TGTGCCAGCAGTACGAACCAGGTGACCAGCGGGCTCTGGGCTTACAATGAGCAGTTCTTC
TRBV18,.,TRBJ2-5,.,14,CASSPPGYQETQYF,TGTGCCAGCTCACCACCAGGGTACCAAGAGACCCAGTACTTC
TRBV21-1,.,TRBJ2-5,.,12,CASSNSTETQYF,TGTGCCAGCAGCAATTCTACTGAGACCCAGTACTTC
TRBV28,few,TRBJ1-5,.,15,CASSLKGGVYQPQHF,TGTGCCAGCAGTTTAAAGGGCGGAGTTTATCAGCCCCAGCATTTT
TRBV19,few,TRBJ1-2,.,13,CASRMGLNYGYTF,TGTGCCAGTCGGATGGGGTTAAACTATGGCTACACCTTC
TRBV5-1,.,TRBJ2-1,.,16,CASSLGLEISYNEQFF,TGCGCCAGCAGCTTGGGGCTGGAAATCTCCTACAATGAGCAGTTCTTC
TRBV20-1,.,TRBJ2-1,TRBD2,13,CRAYAGVGNEQFF,TGCAGGGCTTATGCGGGAGTCGGCAATGAGCAGTTCTTC
TRBV3-1,.,TRBJ2-7,TRBD2,16,CASSRAVTSGTYEQYF,TGTGCCAGCAGCCGCGCGGTAACTAGCGGCACCTACGAGCAGTACTTC
TRBV29-1,.,TRBJ2-1,.,13,CSVPLLGYNEQFF,TGCAGCGTTCCGCTCCTGGGCTACAATGAGCAGTTCTTC
TRBV20-1,.,TRBJ1-4,.,14,CSARPGFTNEKLFF,TGCAGTGCTAGACCCGGTTTCACTAATGAAAAACTGTTTTTT
TRBV20-1,few,TRBJ2-1,TRBD1,13,CSAAGTDYNEQFF,TGCAGTGCTGCTGGGACAGACTACAATGAGCAGTTCTTC
TRBV18,few,TRBJ2-1,TRBD1,16,CASSPRPGGLLNEQFF,TGTGCCAGCTCACCACGTCCAGGGGGCTTGCTCAATGAGCAGTTCTTC
TRBV2,few,TRBJ1-1,TRBD1,15,CASSTGTGVNTEAFF,TGTGCCAGCAGTACCGGGACAGGGGTAAACACTGAAGCTTTCTTT
TRBV5-1,few,TRBJ2-5,.,14,CASSLGREMETQYF,TGCGCCAGCAGCTTGGGCAGGGAAATGGAGACCCAGTACTTC
TRBV5-4,few,TRBJ2-3,TRBD2,16,CASSLWTSGGTDTQYF,TGTGCCAGCAGCTTGTGGACTAGCGGGGGCACAGATACGCAGTATTTT
TRBV20-1,.,TRBJ2-1,TRBD2,14,CSATPLADYNEQFF,TGCAGTGCCACCCCCCTAGCGGATTACAATGAGCAGTTCTTC
TRBV5-1,many,TRBJ2-5,.,13,CASSSGHQETQYF,TGCGCCAGCAGCTCGGGACACCAAGAGACCCAGTACTTC
TRBV5-4,few,TRBJ2-5,TRBD2,17,CASSLTGGVLKGETQYF,TGTGCCAGCAGCTTGACGGGGGGAGTCCTCAAGGGAGAGACCCAGTACTTC
TRBV6-2/TRBV6-3,many,TRBJ2-2,.,17,CASSPLGQSLNTGELFF,TGTGCCAGCAGTCCCTTGGGCCAATCCCTGAACACCGGGGAGCTGTTTTTT
TRBV5-5,few,TRBJ1-2,TRBD1,15,CASSPMTGLDYGYTF,TGTGCCAGCAGCCCTATGACAGGGCTGGACTATGGCTACACCTTC
TRBV3-1,few,TRBJ2-5,.,12,CASSQQQETQYF,TGTGCCAGCAGCCAACAACAAGAGACCCAGTACTTC
TRBV20-1,few,TRBJ2-7,.,15,CSARAGGTVTYEQYF,TGCAGTGCTAGAGCTGGGGGGACAGTTACCTACGAGCAGTACTTC
TRBV12-3/TRBV12-4,many,TRBJ2-3,.,17,CASTKLQREHTPHTQYF,TGTGCCAGCACCAAACTCCAGAGGGAACACACACCTCATACGCAGTATTTT
TRBV24-1,.,TRBJ2-2,TRBD2,16,CATSDPSGTNTGELFF,TGTGCCACCAGTGATCCTAGCGGGACGAACACCGGGGAGCTGTTTTTT
TRBV4-1,.,TRBJ2-7,.,15,CASSQVSDSTYEQYF,TGCGCCAGCAGCCAAGTATCGGACTCGACCTACGAGCAGTACTTC
TRBV7-8,.,TRBJ2-2,.,15,CASSLWARNTGELFF,TGTGCCAGCAGCTTATGGGCACGGAACACCGGGGAGCTGTTTTTT
TRBV20-1,few,TRBJ1-5,TRBD1,14,CSASTDRGAQPQHF,TGCAGTGCTAGTACAGACAGGGGGGCCCAGCCCCAGCATTTT
TRBV28,few,TRBJ2-1,.,14,CASSLWGASNEQFF,TGTGCCAGCAGTTTATGGGGGGCGAGCAATGAGCAGTTCTTC
TRBV6-1,few,TRBJ1-6,.,15,CASSEWQGSDSPLHF,TGTGCCAGCAGTGAATGGCAGGGTAGTGATTCACCCCTCCACTTT
TRBV12-3/TRBV12-4,.,TRBJ2-1,TRBD2,14,CASKTSGGGYEQFF,TGTGCCAGCAAAACTAGCGGGGGAGGTTATGAGCAGTTCTTC
TRBV16,few,TRBJ2-3,.,14,CASSHRPLADTQYF,TGTGCCAGCAGCCATCGACCGTTGGCAGATACGCAGTATTTT
TRBV9,.,TRBJ2-1,.,15,CASSVGVSQHNEQFF,TGTGCCAGCAGCGTAGGGGTTAGCCAGCACAATGAGCAGTTCTTC
TRBV2,.,TRBJ2-2,.,17,CARGWGALDANTGELFF,TGTGCCAGGGGGTGGGGGGCTTTGGACGCGAACACCGGGGAGCTGTTTTTT
TRBV6-5,few,TRBJ1-2,.,15,CASSNPGGTSYGYTF,TGTGCCAGCAGTAACCCTGGGGGCACCTCCTATGGCTACACCTTC
TRBV19,few,TRBJ1-1,.,14,CASSIDYREPEAFF,TGTGCCAGTAGTATAGACTACAGGGAGCCTGAAGCTTTCTTT
TRBV11-2,few,TRBJ1-6,.,15,CASSLGPGEGSPLHF,TGTGCCAGCAGCTTAGGTCCAGGGGAAGGATCACCCCTCCACTTT
TRBV10-3,few,TRBJ2-7,TRBD1,15,CAIRRQGASEHEQYF,TGTGCCATAAGAAGACAGGGGGCTTCCGAACACGAGCAGTACTTC
TRBV12-3/TRBV12-4,few,TRBJ1-1,.,14,CAIPRDRTNTEAFF,TGTGCCATCCCCCGAGACAGAACGAACACTGAAGCTTTCTTT
TRBV9,many,TRBJ1-3,.,14,CASSEGSSGNTIYF,TGTGCCAGCAGCGAGGGGAGCTCTGGAAACACCATATATTTT
TRBV7-6,.,TRBJ2-7,.,13,CASSLRPAGEQYF,TGTGCCAGCAGCCTTCGCCCTGCAGGAGAGCAGTACTTC
TRBV15,.,TRBJ2-5,TRBD2,16,CATSREYSFIAGGGGF,TGTGCCACCAGCAGAGAGTATTCGTTCATAGCGGGGGGCGGTGGGTTC
TRBV5-1,.,TRBJ2-4,.,14,CASSLTGSGDIQYF,TGCGCCAGCAGCTTGACAGGGAGCGGAGACATTCAGTACTTC
TRBV6-5,few,TRBJ2-2,.,15,CASSYSVGFNGELFF,TGTGCCAGCAGTTACTCGGTCGGGTTTAATGGGGAGCTGTTTTTT
TRBV5-1,.,TRBJ2-5,.,16,CASSLSPRQGRETQYF,TGCGCCAGCAGCTTGTCCCCCCGGCAGGGTCGAGAGACCCAGTACTTC
TRBV24-1,few,TRBJ2-7,TRBD1,16,CATSDSRQGPSYEQYF,TGTGCCACCAGTGACTCCAGACAGGGGCCGTCCTACGAGCAGTACTTC
TRBV12-3/TRBV12-4,few,TRBJ1-5,.,14,CASSFTSSGQPQHF,TGTGCCAGCAGTTTCACCTCCTCGGGGCAGCCCCAGCATTTT
TRBV25-1,few,TRBJ2-3,TRBD1,16,CASSLGTATSTDTQYF,TGTGCCAGCAGCCTCGGGACAGCTACTAGCACAGATACGCAGTATTTT
TRBV7-9,once,TRBJ2-7,.,15,CASSSWASAGYEQYF,TGTGCCAGCAGCTCCTGGGCTAGCGCCGGGTACGAGCAGTACTTC
TRBV7-2,few,TRBJ2-1,TRBD1,13,CASSLDRVSEQFF,TGTGCCAGCAGCTTGGACAGGGTTAGTGAGCAGTTCTTC
TRBV5-1,few,TRBJ2-7,TRBD2,18,CASSRRGLAGGPNYEQYF,TGCGCCAGCAGCAGGCGGGGACTAGCGGGAGGGCCGAATTACGAGCAGTACTTC
TRBV3-1,.,TRBJ2-4,.,17,CASSQEGTAWAKNIQYF,TGTGCCAGCAGCCAAGAGGGAACCGCCTGGGCCAAAAACATTCAGTACTTC
TRBV10-3,few,TRBJ2-7,.,13,CAITPYQGYEQYF,TGTGCCATCACTCCATACCAGGGCTACGAGCAGTACTTC